This T cell receptor beta chain was profiled in a study of OX40 agonist ivuxolimab in advanced cancers. Assay used: immunoSEQ multiplex PCR; TCRdb lists only in-frame clones, some missing. The data show tens of thousands of clones, around 90% seen once. The sequence derives from an adult with an advanced solid tumor such as melanoma, head and neck, liver or kidney cancer. The input for sequencing was CD4+ or CD8+ T cells sorted from blood, taken in a trial of the OX40 agonist ivuxolimab.

CDR3 DNA: TGTGCCGGTACGGGACGGACAAAAGAGACCCAGTACTTC. Encoded protein: CAGTGRTKETQYF. This rearrangement joins TRBV21-1 to TRBJ2-5. TRBV21-1 is labeled a pseudogene. This CDR3 comprises 13 residues.